The 21 T cell receptor beta chains reported below all come from one sample, sequenced in a study of memory CD4+ T cells and cytomegalovirus serostatus. Data came from immunoSEQ multiplex PCR; TCRdb stores just in-frame clones and leaves some out. The sample has roughly 45,000 clones, approximately 80% seen once; the top ten hold 0.55% to 0.6%. Single viable CD3+CD4+CD8-CD45RO+ cells were sorted as the memory CD4+ T cells. The sample was memory CD4+ T cells from blood. The receptor set was obtained from an adult in good health and CMV-seronegative.

This clone was found a few times. This sequence joins TRBV4-2 and TRBJ1-5; D possibly corresponds to TRBD1 (6 bases). This CDR3 comprises 13 residues. Germline V CDR1 and CDR2: LGHNA, YNFKEQ. V was cut by 11 bases and J by 6 bases, with 17 bases left in between. The CDR3 loop reads CAGWRGFCQPQHF. The CDR3, as DNA: TGTGCCGGCTGGAGGGGGTTTTGTCAGCCCCAGCATTTT.

This clone was detected only once. This chain joins TRBV11-2 and TRBJ2-7; D remains ambiguous. CDR1 SGHAT and CDR2 FQNNGV come from the germline V gene. CDR3 length: 14 amino acids. V lost 1 base, J lost 6 bases, and 13 bases lay in between. CDR3 sequence (DNA): TGTGCCAGCAGCTTAGGTCTAGAAAGGTTCGAGCAGTACTTC. Protein sequence: CASSLGLERFEQYF.

This sequence joins TRBV5-6 and TRBJ2-5, with 9 nucleotides matching TRBD1. The CDR3 loop spans 15 amino acids. Looked up from germline, CDR1 is SGHDT and CDR2 is YYEEEE. Unmatched junction bases numbered 6, after V lost 2 bases and J lost 4 bases. In nucleotides, the CDR3 is TGTGCCAGCAGCTTACCCACAGGGGGCGTAGAGACCCAGTACTTC. Its protein product is CASSLPTGGVETQYF. The whole variable domain, remainder taken from reference TRBV5-6 and TRBJ2-5, is DAGVTQSPTHLIKTRGQQVTLRCSPKSGHDTVSWYQQALGQGPQFIFQYYEEEERQRGNFPDRFSGHQFPNYSSELNVNALLLGDSALYLCASSLPTGGVETQYFGPGTRLLVL.

This chain links TRBV28 with TRBJ1-5; 10 bases are shared with TRBD1. The CDR3 consists of 14 residues. The junction had 2 bases not matched to a gene; V was cut back by 5 bases and J by 4 bases. Germline CDR1 and CDR2: MDHEN and SYDVKM. DNA of the CDR3: TGTGCCAGCAGTAGGGGACAGGGGAATCAGCCCCAGCATTTT. It translates to CASSRGQGNQPQHF.

V usage is TRBV28 and J usage is TRBJ2-3, with D possibly being TRBD1 (6 bases). The CDR3 loop spans 15 amino acids. V lost 7 bases and J 4 bases, leaving 18 bases between the germline ends. CDR1 is MDHEN, CDR2 SYDVKM, per germline. CDR3 region: CASKRGGGEADTQYF. CDR3 nucleotides: TGTGCCAGCAAAAGGGGTGGGGGCGAGGCAGATACGCAGTATTTT. The complete variable domain, with remaining parts taken from reference TRBV28 and TRBJ2-3, reads DVKVTQSSRYLVKRTGEKVFLECVQDMDHENMFWYRQDPGLGLRLIYFSYDVKMKEKGDIPEGYSVSREKKERFSLILESASTNQTSMYLCASKRGGGEADTQYFGPGTRLTVL.

This clone was recorded once. The chain employs TRBV9 and TRBJ2-3; possible D gene TRBD2, 5 bases. The germline gives CDR1 SGDLS, CDR2 YYNGEE. Trimming removed 0 bases at V and 4 bases at J, with 6 bases between. The CDR3 is made up of 13 amino acids. CDR3 residues: CASSVVGADTQYF. The CDR3 bases are TGTGCCAGCAGCGTAGTCGGGGCAGATACGCAGTATTTT.

This rearrangement joins TRBV28 to TRBJ1-1; D gene ambiguous. CDR1 and CDR2 (germline): MDHEN, SYDVKM. The CDR3 loop spans 15 amino acids. V was trimmed by 6 bases and J by 0 bases, leaving 14 bases between them. The CDR3 nucleotides are TGTGCCAGCAGGTCCGGTTTGGGCTTGAACACTGAAGCTTTCTTT. Its translation: CASRSGLGLNTEAFF.

This clone was seen a handful of times. This chain uses TRBV7-2 with TRBJ2-5; D gene ambiguous. The germline V gene encodes CDR1 SGHTA and CDR2 FQGNSA. Trimming left V 8 bases short and J 3 bases short, with 16 bases between. This CDR3 has 14 amino acids. CDR3 bases: TGTGCCAGCTGCCAAGGACGGGCTGAAGAGACCCAGTACTTC. It translates to CASCQGRAEETQYF.

The chain is built from TRBV30 and TRBJ2-3, with D perhaps matching TRBD2 (6 bases). The CDR3 consists of 18 residues. V shed 7 bases and J shed 1 base, with 27 bases lying between them. Per germline, CDR1 GTSNPN and CDR2 SVGIG (reference sequence). CDR3 region: CASLEGRREPPGTDTQYF. As DNA, the CDR3 is TGTGCCTCACTCGAAGGGCGGAGGGAACCTCCCGGCACAGATACGCAGTATTTT.

The chain combines TRBV2 with TRBJ2-1; 7 nucleotides agree with TRBD1. The CDR3 extends over 15 amino acids. Germline loops: CDR1 SNHLY, CDR2 FYNNEI. Losses at the gene ends were 7 bases for V and 8 bases for J; bases not matched to a gene: 14. The CDR3 loop is CASIPERGPWDEQFF. The CDR3 DNA is TGTGCCAGCATACCGGAAAGGGGGCCTTGGGATGAGCAGTTCTTC.

The chain couples TRBV6-1 to TRBJ1-1; TRBD1 matches 9 bases. From germline, CDR1 is MNHNS and CDR2 SASEGT. The CDR3 covers 14 residues. Trimming cost V 6 bases and J 13 bases; bases outside gene matches: 15. CDR3 coding DNA: TGTGCCAGCAGCGTCCTCACCGGGACAGGGCATCTTTTCTTT. Amino acid sequence: CASSVLTGTGHLFF.

This clone was counted only a few times. The rearrangement uses TRBV21-1 and TRBJ1-2. TRBV21-1 is a pseudogene locus. CDR3 length: 16 amino acids. In DNA, the CDR3 is TGTGCCAGCAGCAAAGGGAGTGGCAGGGGAGGGGATGGCTACACCTTC. Translated, it gives CASSKGSGRGGDGYTF.

This sequence joins TRBV28 and TRBJ1-2; D ambiguous. Germline values: CDR1 MDHEN, CDR2 SYDVKM. The CDR3 runs 14 residues. Trimming removed 5 bases from V and 0 bases from J, with 10 bases in between. The CDR3 region is CASSSGRPNYGYTF. DNA of the CDR3: TGTGCCAGCAGTAGTGGCAGACCTAACTATGGCTACACCTTC.

This clone was counted a single time. The CDR3 DNA sequence: TGTGCCACCAGCAGAGAGTTTGATACGCAGTATTTT. Translation: CATSREFDTQYF. This chain connects TRBV15 to TRBJ2-3, with D unresolved. V lost 0 bases and J lost 6, with 4 bases in between. Per germline, CDR1 LNHNV and CDR2 YYDKDF (reference sequence). The CDR3 contains 12 residues.

The chain carries TRBV5-5 and TRBJ1-1; no definite D call. This CDR3 contains 13 residues. Germline V CDR1 and CDR2: SGHKS, YYEKEE (reference sequence). V was trimmed by 6 bases and J by 1 base, leaving 10 bases between them. The CDR3 loop reads CASTSPSNTEAFF. The CDR3 bases are TGTGCCAGCACCAGCCCCTCGAACACTGAAGCTTTCTTT.

CDR3 region: CASSLVGQGTGYTF. The CDR3 DNA sequence: TGTGCCAGCAGCTTAGTGGGACAGGGTACTGGCTACACCTTC. The chain combines TRBV11-2 with TRBJ1-2, with 9 bases matching TRBD1. Germline V gives CDR1 SGHAT, CDR2 FQNNGV. This CDR3 has 14 amino acids. Trimming took 1 base from V and 7 from J; bases not matched to a gene: 4.

The chain uses TRBV5-1 and TRBJ1-1; D gene unclear. CDR1 and CDR2 (germline): SGHRS, YFSETQ. Trimming stripped 0 bases from V and 0 bases from J, with 15 bases between. The CDR3 extends over 17 amino acids. CDR3 protein: CASSLDSILRMNTEAFF. In nucleotides, the CDR3 is TGCGCCAGCAGCTTGGATTCCATTCTCCGGATGAACACTGAAGCTTTCTTT.

V and J are TRBV6-6 and TRBJ1-5; D unresolved. This CDR3 has 13 amino acids. V shed 8 bases and J shed 2 bases, with 10 bases lying between them. Germline CDR1 and CDR2: MNHNY and SVGAGI (reference sequence). CDR3 sequence reads: CASALNGNQPQHF. CDR3 in DNA: TGTGCCAGCGCTTTAAATGGCAATCAGCCCCAGCATTTT.

The genes are TRBV18 and TRBJ1-5; 7 nucleotides agree with TRBD1. This CDR3 contains 14 residues. J was trimmed by 8 bases and V by 4 bases; bases with no gene match: 8. Germline assignment: CDR1 KGHSH and CDR2 LQKENI. As DNA, the CDR3 is TGTGCCAGCTCACAAGACAGGGTTGCCGAGCCCCAGCATTTT. Amino acids: CASSQDRVAEPQHF.

V gene TRBV27 combines with J gene TRBJ2-3; TRBD2 aligns across 12 bases. CDR3 length: 17 residues. Germline values: CDR1 MNHEY, CDR2 SMNVEV (reference sequence). Trimming took 1 base from V and 3 from J; bases not matched to a gene: 5. CDR3 DNA: TGTGCCAGCAGTTTATTTCCACTAGCGGGGGGTACAGATACGCAGTATTTT. Translation gives CASSLFPLAGGTDTQYF.

The chain combines TRBV5-4 with TRBJ1-4; no firm D call. The V end lost 0 bases, the J end lost 8 bases, and 8 bases lay between the germline ends. Germline-derived CDR1 and CDR2 are SGHNT and YYREEE (reference sequence). The CDR3 totals 13 residues. The CDR3 DNA sequence: TGTGCCAGCAGCTTGGGGTTGGCAGAAAAACTGTTTTTT. Its translation is CASSLGLAEKLFF. Full variable domain (outside the CDR3, taken from reference TRBV5-4 and TRBJ1-4): ETGVTQSPTHLIKTRGQQVTLRCSSQSGHNTVSWYQQALGQGPQFIFQYYREEENGRGNFPPRFSGLQFPNYSSELNVNALELDDSALYLCASSLGLAEKLFFGSGTQLSVL.